This entry is about one T cell receptor beta chain. Its antigen is undetermined. Time point denoted: baseline, week 1 (first vaccination visit). Treatment indicated: pre-vaccination baseline after standard-of-care therapy. This entry is derived from a study of a mutant IDH1 vaccine in newly diagnosed glioma. Turning to the study itself: Sex distribution of treated patients was about 62% male and roughly 40% female; mean age was around 40 years. Receipt of radiotherapy, temozolomide, or both preceded the study, and most received both. General study points: Pseudoprogression apparently tracked independently of changes in top peripheral T cell clonotypes.

Repertoires were generated with immunoSEQ multiplex PCR, while TCRdb's copy carries only in-frame clones and drops some. This table has tens of thousands of clones, around 92% appearing once. Per germline, CDR1 KGHSH and CDR2 LQKENI. The CDR3 runs 18 residues. Deletions cut 2 bases from V and 3 bases from J, with 20 bases between. The sequence was obtained from a man aged 45-60 years with glioma. The specimen was PBMCs, collected from a glioma patient treated with radiotherapy, temozolomide or both. The genes are TRBV18 and TRBJ1-5; D is possibly TRBD1 (6 bases). Here the CDR3 DNA reads TGTGCCAGCTCACCAGGGGGCGGGTTCCGGGGAAACAATCAGCCCCAGCATTTT. This translates into CASSPGGGFRGNNQPQHF.